This T cell receptor beta chain comes out of a study of monozygotic twins with inflammatory bowel disease. Study outcomes and limitations: Individual T cell subtypes were not distinguishable. Healthy co-twins showed greater TCRbeta diversity (inverse Simpson) than IBD patients. Relative to healthy twins, IBD patients had fewer clonotypes in common with others, a gap that was especially apparent with disease activity.

The CDR3 sequence is 16 residues long. From whole blood, total RNA was isolated without any sorting of T cells. TCRdb re-called the 5' RACE reads; one entry per CDR3 protein, DNA not given. The sample has a few hundred thousand distinct CDR3 sequences. Concerning this clonotype itself: Its antigen is not known.

The receptor was isolated from a human donor with ulcerative colitis or Crohn's disease, or a healthy co-twin of an affected twin (not recorded which). The chain links TRBV12-3 or TRBV12-4 to TRBJ2-5; TCRdb calls TRBD2, which cannot be checked without DNA. The sample consisted of blood. CDR3 sequence reads: CASSFLGTSEQETQYF.